The clone carrying this T cell receptor beta chain was recorded a few times. Its matching antigen is unknown. RNA transcripts were the template for amplifying TCR beta CDR3 regions. HTBI primers were used for first-round RT-PCR of the TCR CDR3. TCRdb recomputed calls from the multiplex PCR reads with MiXCR, one row per CDR3 protein. The sample contains a few hundred thousand distinct CDR3 sequences, approximately 20% of which appear only once. These data come from a study of T cells in Graves' hyperthyroidism and ophthalmopathy. Whole-study results and caveats: Most thyroid clonotypes that were expanded above 0.001 also turned up in blood.

Newly diagnosed hyperthyroidism, duration under 2 months, in patients aged 18 to 65. Germline-derived CDR1 and CDR2 are LGHDT and YNNKEL (reference sequence). The CDR3 totals 15 residues. V was pared by 0 bases and J by 8 bases, with 13 bases between. The material sequenced was blood. This sequence was found in a woman aged 18-29 years with Graves' hyperthyroidism. The chain links TRBV3-1 to TRBJ1-4, with no clear D. The CDR3 DNA sequence: TGTGCCAGCAGCCAAGAATGGGTCGTGGGGGAAAAACTGTTTTTT. As protein: CASSQEWVVGEKLFF.